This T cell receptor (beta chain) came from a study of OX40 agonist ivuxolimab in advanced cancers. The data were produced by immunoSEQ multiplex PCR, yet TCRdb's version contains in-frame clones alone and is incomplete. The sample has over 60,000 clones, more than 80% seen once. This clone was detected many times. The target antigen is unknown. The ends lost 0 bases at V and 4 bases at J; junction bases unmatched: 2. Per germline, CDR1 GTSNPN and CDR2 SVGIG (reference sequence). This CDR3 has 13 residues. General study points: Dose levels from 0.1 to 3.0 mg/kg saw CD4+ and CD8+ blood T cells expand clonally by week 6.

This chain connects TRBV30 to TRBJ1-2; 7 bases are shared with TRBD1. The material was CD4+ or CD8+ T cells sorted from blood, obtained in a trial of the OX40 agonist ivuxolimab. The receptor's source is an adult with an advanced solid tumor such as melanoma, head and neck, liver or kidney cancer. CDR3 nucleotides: TGTGCCTGGAGTGTGAAGGGGGCCTATGGCTACACCTTC. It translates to CAWSVKGAYGYTF. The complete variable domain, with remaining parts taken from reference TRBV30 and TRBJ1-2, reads SQTIHQWPATLVQPVGSPLSLECTVEGTSNPNLYWYRQAAGRGLQLLFYSVGIGQISSEVPQNLSASRPQDRQFILSSKKLLLSDSGFYLCAWSVKGAYGYTFGSGTRLTVV.